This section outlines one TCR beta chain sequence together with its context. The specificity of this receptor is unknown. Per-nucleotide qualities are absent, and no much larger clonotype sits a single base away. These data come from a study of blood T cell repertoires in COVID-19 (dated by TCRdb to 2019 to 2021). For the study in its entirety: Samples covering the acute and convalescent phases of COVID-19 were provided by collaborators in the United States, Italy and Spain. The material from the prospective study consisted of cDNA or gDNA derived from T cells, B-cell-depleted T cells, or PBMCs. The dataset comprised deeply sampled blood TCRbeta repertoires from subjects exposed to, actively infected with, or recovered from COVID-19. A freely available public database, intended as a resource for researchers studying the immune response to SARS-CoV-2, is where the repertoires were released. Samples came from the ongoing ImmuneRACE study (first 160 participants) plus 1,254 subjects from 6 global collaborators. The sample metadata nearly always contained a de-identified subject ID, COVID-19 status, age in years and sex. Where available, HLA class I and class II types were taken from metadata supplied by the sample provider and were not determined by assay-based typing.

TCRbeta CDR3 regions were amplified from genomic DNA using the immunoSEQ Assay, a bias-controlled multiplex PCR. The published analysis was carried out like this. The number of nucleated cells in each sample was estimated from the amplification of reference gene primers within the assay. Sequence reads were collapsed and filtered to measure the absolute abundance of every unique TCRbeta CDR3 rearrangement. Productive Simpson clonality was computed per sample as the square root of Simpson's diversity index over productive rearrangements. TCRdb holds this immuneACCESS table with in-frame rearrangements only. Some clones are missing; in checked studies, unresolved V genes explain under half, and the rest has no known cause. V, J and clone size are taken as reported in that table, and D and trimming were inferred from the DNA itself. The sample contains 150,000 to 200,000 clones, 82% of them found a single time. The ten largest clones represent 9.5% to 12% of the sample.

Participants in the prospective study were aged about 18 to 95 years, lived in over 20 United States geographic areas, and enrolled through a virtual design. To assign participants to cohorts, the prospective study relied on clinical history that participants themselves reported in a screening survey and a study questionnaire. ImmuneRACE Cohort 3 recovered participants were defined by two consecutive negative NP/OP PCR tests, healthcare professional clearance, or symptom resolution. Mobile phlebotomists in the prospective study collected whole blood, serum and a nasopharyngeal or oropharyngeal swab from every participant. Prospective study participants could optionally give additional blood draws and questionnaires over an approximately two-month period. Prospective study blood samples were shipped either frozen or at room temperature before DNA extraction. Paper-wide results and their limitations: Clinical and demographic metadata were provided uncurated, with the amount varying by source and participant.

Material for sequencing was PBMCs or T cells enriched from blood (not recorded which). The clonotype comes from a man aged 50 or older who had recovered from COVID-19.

The CDR3 in this case is CSSSGGVDTQYF. The sequenced DNA: TGCAGCTCTAGCGGGGGGGTCGATACGCAGTATTTT. Rearrangement joined TRBV29-1 to TRBJ2-3; TRBD2 lines up with 12 middle nucleotides. From cysteine to phenylalanine, the CDR3 is 12 amino acids long. Only the CDR3 DNA is retained, 36 bases long and in frame from the first base. Here V drops 8 bases and J drops 6 bases, and the junction holds 3 bases not matched to any gene. The germline V gene encodes CDR1 SQVTM and CDR2 ANQGSEA.